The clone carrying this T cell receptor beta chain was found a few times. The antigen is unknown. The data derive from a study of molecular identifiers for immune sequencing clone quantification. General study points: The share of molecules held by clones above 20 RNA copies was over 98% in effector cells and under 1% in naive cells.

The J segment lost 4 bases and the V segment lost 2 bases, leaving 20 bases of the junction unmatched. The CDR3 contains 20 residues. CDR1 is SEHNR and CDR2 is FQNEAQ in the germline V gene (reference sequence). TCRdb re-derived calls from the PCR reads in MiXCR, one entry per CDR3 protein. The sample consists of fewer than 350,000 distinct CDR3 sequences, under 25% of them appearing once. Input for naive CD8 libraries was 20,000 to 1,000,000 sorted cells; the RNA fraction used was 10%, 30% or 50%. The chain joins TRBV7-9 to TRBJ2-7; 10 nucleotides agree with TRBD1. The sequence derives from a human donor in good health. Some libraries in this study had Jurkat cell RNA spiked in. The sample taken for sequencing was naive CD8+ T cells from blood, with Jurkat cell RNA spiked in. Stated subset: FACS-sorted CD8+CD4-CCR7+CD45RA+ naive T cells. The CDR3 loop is CASSLKTGTGARRPQYEQYF. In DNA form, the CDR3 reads TGTGCCAGCAGCTTAAAAACCGGGACAGGGGCGCGTCGCCCCCAGTACGAGCAGTACTTC. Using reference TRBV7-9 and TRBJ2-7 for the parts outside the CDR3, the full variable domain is DTGVSQNPRHKITKRGQNVTFRCDPISEHNRLYWYRQTLGQGPEFLTYFQNEAQLEKSRLLSDRFSAERPKGSFSTLEIQRTEQGDSAMYLCASSLKTGTGARRPQYEQYFGPGTRLTVT.